These 14 T cell receptor beta chains share one sample of origin, sequenced in a study of T cell responses to AZD1222 COVID-19 vaccine. Profiled with immunoSEQ multiplex PCR; TCRdb holds only in-frame clones, not every one. The sample lists fewer than 120,000 clones, 80% to 95% occurring once. The material sequenced was peripheral blood, taken 28 days after the second AZD1222 dose. The source is an adult who received the AZD1222 COVID-19 vaccine.

The V call is TRBV29-1, the J call TRBJ1-5, with 7 bases fitting TRBD1. CDR1 is SQVTM and CDR2 is ANQGSEA in the germline V gene. With V trimmed by 6 bases and J by 2 bases, 10 bases remained unmatched. This CDR3 contains 15 residues. In nucleotides, the CDR3 is TGCAGCGTACCCGCGACAGGGAGCGGCAATCAGCCCCAGCATTTT. Protein product: CSVPATGSGNQPQHF.

The chain uses TRBV10-3 and TRBJ2-2; 9 positions match TRBD1. With V trimmed by 6 bases and J by 7 bases, 6 bases remained unmatched. Germline CDR1 is ENHRY and CDR2 is SYGVKD. The CDR3 extends over 14 amino acids. The CDR3 sequence: CAISEGQGVGELFF. CDR3 DNA sequence: TGTGCCATCAGCGAGGGACAGGGTGTCGGGGAGCTGTTTTTT.

This clone was counted once. The chain couples TRBV5-1 to TRBJ2-1; 9 bases fit TRBD1. The CDR3 runs 15 residues. V dropped 0 bases and J dropped 8; count of bases not matched to a gene: 6. Looked up from germline, CDR1 is SGHRS and CDR2 is YFSETQ. DNA of the CDR3: TGCGCCAGCAGCTTGGCGGGACAGGGCGTCGATGAGCAGTTCTTC. It translates to CASSLAGQGVDEQFF.

The CDR3 region has the DNA TGTGCCAGCAGCTTAGCGAGAAGCACAGATACGCAGTATTTT. It is translated as CASSLARSTDTQYF. This chain joins TRBV7-9 and TRBJ2-3; D is unresolved. Germline V lookup: CDR1 SEHNR, CDR2 FQNEAQ (reference sequence). The CDR3 extends over 14 amino acids. V lost 0 bases, J lost 0 bases, and 4 bases lay in between.

The gene calls are TRBV19 and TRBJ2-1, with D perhaps TRBD1 or TRBD2 (6 bases each). Germline V gives CDR1 LNHDA, CDR2 SQIVND (reference sequence). The length of the CDR3 is 13 residues. Trimming cost V 6 bases and J 7 bases, with 13 bases left between them. The CDR3 loop is CASSLLGGNEQFF. DNA for the CDR3: TGTGCCAGTAGCCTCCTAGGGGGGAATGAGCAGTTCTTC.

This chain uses TRBV27 with TRBJ1-2, with 7 bases that match TRBD1. The CDR3 is made up of 14 amino acids. From germline, CDR1 is MNHEY and CDR2 SMNVEV (reference sequence). V dropped 5 bases and J dropped 4; count of bases not matched to a gene: 7. The CDR3 DNA sequence: TGTGCCAGCAGTGTGGACAGGACGGTCTATGGCTACACCTTC. It codes for CASSVDRTVYGYTF.

On this clone: Different DNA sequences within this sample yield the same CDR3. This chain links TRBV9 with TRBJ2-3; D call uncertain. The ends were cut back, 0 bases at V and 6 bases at J, with 2 bases in the middle. CDR1 and CDR2 from the germline V gene are SGDLS and YYNGEE. The CDR3 totals 11 residues. CDR3: CASSVGDTQYF. In DNA form, the CDR3 reads TGTGCCAGCAGCGTAGGGGATACGCAGTATTTT.

V and J are TRBV6-5 and TRBJ1-4; 7 bases fit TRBD1. This CDR3 spans 15 amino acids. Germline values: CDR1 MNHEY, CDR2 SVGAGI. The V gene end was trimmed by 0 bases and the J gene end by 10 bases; junction bases not matched to a gene: 8. The CDR3 DNA reads TGTGCCAGCAGTTACTCCGGGACAGATATTCCAAAACTGTTTTTT. Its translation is CASSYSGTDIPKLFF.

The chain employs TRBV2 and TRBJ1-3; D remains unclear. Germline lookup yields CDR1 SNHLY and CDR2 FYNNEI. CDR3 length equals 12 residues. The germline V and J ends were trimmed by 2 bases and 8 bases, with 7 bases remaining between them. CDR3: CASSETGDTIYF. The DNA of the CDR3 is TGTGCCAGCAGTGAAACCGGTGACACCATATATTTT.

This chain connects TRBV5-1 to TRBJ1-3; 7 bases map to TRBD1. From germline, CDR1 is SGHRS and CDR2 YFSETQ. The CDR3 totals 16 residues. The V segment lost 1 base and the J segment 2 bases; nucleotides outside the gene matches: 6. This CDR3 reads CASSLLPGGAGNTIYF. The CDR3 DNA is TGCGCCAGCAGCTTGCTTCCAGGGGGGGCTGGAAACACCATATATTTT.

V is TRBV5-1 and J is TRBJ1-1; weak D call: TRBD1 (6 bases). Trimming took 3 bases from V and 4 from J, leaving 13 bases between them. Germline V gene lookup returns CDR1 SGHRS and CDR2 YFSETQ. The CDR3 has 14 residues. The CDR3 loop is CASSSDRASTEAFF. CDR3 DNA sequence: TGCGCCAGCAGCTCGGACAGAGCCAGCACTGAAGCTTTCTTT.

For the CDR3, the DNA is TGTGCCAGCAGCCAAGAAGCGGGTAGCAATCAGCCCCAGCATTTT. This encodes CASSQEAGSNQPQHF. The chain has TRBV4-2 and TRBJ1-5; D remains ambiguous. The CDR3 runs 15 residues. Between the trimmed V and J ends, which lost 0 bases and 0 bases, there was a span of 6 bases. CDR1 LGHNA and CDR2 YNFKEQ come from the germline V gene.

The DNA of the CDR3 is TGCGCCAGCAGCTTGGTTCCAGGGGGCGCCTACGAGCAGTACTTC. It specifies CASSLVPGGAYEQYF. V and J are TRBV5-1 and TRBJ2-7; 8 nucleotides line up with TRBD1. The CDR3 contains 15 residues. Germline CDR1 reads SGHRS; CDR2 reads YFSETQ. V lost 0 bases to trimming and J lost 2 bases; unmatched junction nucleotides: 4. Full variable domain (outside the CDR3, taken from reference TRBV5-1 and TRBJ2-7): KAGVTQTPRYLIKTRGQQVTLSCSPISGHRSVSWYQQTPGQGLQFLFEYFSETQRNKGNFPGRFSGRQFSNSRSEMNVSTLELGDSALYLCASSLVPGGAYEQYFGPGTRLTVT.

The genes are TRBV11-2 and TRBJ1-1; D may be TRBD1 (5 bases). Looked up from germline, CDR1 is SGHAT and CDR2 is FQNNGV. The CDR3 covers 16 residues. The ends were cut back, 7 bases at V and 6 bases at J, with 24 bases in the middle. The CDR3 spells CASIPPTGHGSPEAFF. Written as DNA, the CDR3 is TGTGCCAGCATCCCTCCGACTGGACACGGGAGTCCTGAAGCTTTCTTT.